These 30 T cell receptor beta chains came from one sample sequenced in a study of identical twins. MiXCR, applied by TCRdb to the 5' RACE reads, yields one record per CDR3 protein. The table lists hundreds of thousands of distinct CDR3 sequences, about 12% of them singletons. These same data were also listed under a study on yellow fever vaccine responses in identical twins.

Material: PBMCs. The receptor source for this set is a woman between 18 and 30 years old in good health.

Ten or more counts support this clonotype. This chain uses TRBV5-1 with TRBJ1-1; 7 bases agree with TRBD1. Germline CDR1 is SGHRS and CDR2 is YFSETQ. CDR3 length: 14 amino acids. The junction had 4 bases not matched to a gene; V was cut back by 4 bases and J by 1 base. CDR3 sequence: CASSPDRANTEAFF. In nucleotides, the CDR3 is TGCGCCAGCAGCCCTGACAGGGCGAACACTGAAGCTTTCTTT.

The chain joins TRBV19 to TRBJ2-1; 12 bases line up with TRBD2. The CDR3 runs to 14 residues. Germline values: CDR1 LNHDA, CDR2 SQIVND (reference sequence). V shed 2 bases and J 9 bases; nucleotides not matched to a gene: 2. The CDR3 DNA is TGTGCCAGTAGTATAAGGACTAGCGGGATTGAGCAGTTCTTC. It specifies CASSIRTSGIEQFF.

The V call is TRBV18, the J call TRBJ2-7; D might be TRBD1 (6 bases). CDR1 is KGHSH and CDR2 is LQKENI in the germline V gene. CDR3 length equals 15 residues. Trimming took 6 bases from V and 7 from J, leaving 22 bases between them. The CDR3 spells CASSQLGTPEREQYF. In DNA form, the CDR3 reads TGTGCCAGCTCCCAACTAGGGACACCCGAGAGGGAGCAGTACTTC.

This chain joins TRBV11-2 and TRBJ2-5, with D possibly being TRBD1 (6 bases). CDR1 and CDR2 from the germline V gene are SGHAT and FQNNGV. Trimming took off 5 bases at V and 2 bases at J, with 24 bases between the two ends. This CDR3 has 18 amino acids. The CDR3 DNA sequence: TGTGCCAGCAGCCGCCGATACGTTAACGGTAGGGGGCAAGAGACCCAGTACTTC. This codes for CASSRRYVNGRGQETQYF.

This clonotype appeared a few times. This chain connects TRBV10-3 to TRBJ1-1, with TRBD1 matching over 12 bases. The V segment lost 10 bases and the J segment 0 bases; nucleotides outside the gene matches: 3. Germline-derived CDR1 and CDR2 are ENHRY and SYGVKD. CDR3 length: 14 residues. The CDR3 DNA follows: TGTGCCACGGGGACAGGGGGCTTGAACACTGAAGCTTTCTTT. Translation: CATGTGGLNTEAFF.

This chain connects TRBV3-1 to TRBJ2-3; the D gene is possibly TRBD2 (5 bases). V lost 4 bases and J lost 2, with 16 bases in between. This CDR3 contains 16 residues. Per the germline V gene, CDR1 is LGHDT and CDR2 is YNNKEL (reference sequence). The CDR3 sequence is CASSPPGEPYTDTQYF. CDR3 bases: TGTGCCAGCAGCCCGCCTGGGGAGCCTTACACAGATACGCAGTATTTT.

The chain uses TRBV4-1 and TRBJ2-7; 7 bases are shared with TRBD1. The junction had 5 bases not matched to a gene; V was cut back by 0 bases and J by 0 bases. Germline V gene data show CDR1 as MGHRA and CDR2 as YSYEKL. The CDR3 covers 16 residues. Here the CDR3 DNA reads TGCGCCAGCAGCCAAGAACAGACAGGGAGCTCCTACGAGCAGTACTTC. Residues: CASSQEQTGSSYEQYF.

CDR3 amino acids: CSAHYFSERGGEFF. The CDR3 nucleotides read TGCAGTGCTCACTATTTCTCTGAGCGGGGGGGGGAGTTCTTC. The V and J genes are TRBV20-1 and TRBJ2-1; 10 nucleotides line up with TRBD2. Germline trimming cut 5 bases from V and 14 bases from J; bases unmatched to any gene: 15. Germline V CDR1 and CDR2: DFQATT, SNEGSKA (reference sequence). The CDR3 has 14 residues.

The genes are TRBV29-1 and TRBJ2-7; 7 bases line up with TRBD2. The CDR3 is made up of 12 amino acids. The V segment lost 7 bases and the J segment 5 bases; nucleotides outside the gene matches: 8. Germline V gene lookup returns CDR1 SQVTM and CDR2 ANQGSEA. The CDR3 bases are TGCAGCGCCTGGACTAGTTTCCACGAGCAGTACTTC. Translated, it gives CSAWTSFHEQYF.

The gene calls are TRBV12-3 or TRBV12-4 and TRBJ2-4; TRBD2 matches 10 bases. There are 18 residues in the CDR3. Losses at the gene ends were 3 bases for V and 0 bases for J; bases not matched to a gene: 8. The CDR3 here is CASSLSSSGGLAKNIQYF. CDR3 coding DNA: TGTGCCAGCAGTTTGTCGAGTAGCGGGGGGTTAGCCAAAAACATTCAGTACTTC.

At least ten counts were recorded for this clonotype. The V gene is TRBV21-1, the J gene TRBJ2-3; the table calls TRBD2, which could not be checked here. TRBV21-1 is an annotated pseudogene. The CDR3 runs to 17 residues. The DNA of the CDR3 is TGTGCCAGCAGCAACCCTGGACTAGCGGGTAGCACAGATACGCAGTATTTT. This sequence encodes CASSNPGLAGSTDTQYF.

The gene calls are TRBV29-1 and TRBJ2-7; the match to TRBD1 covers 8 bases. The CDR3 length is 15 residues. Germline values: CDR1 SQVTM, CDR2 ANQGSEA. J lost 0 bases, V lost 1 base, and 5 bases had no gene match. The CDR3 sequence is CSVEAGTGLSYEQYF. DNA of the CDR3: TGCAGCGTTGAAGCGGGGACAGGCCTCTCCTACGAGCAGTACTTC.

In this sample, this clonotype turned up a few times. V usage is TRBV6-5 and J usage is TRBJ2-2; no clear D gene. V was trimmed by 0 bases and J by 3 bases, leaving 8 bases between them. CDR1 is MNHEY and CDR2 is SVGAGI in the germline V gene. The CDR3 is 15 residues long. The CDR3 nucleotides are TGTGCCAGCAGTTACTCGAATGGGCACACCGGGGAGCTGTTTTTT. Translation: CASSYSNGHTGELFF.

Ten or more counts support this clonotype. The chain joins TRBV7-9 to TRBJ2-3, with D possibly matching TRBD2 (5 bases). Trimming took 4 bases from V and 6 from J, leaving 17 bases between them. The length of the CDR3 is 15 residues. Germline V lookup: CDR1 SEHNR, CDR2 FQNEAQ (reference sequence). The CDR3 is CASSSPSGHGDTQYF. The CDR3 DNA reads TGTGCCAGCAGCTCCCCGAGCGGTCATGGGGATACGCAGTATTTT.

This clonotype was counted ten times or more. CDR3 sequence: CATSDPSGGGETQYF. DNA for the CDR3: TGTGCCACCAGTGATCCTAGCGGTGGGGGGGAGACCCAGTACTTC. The chain uses TRBV24-1 and TRBJ2-5; 7 nucleotides match TRBD2. Germline CDR1 reads KGHDR; CDR2 reads SFDVKD. The CDR3 loop spans 15 amino acids. With V trimmed by 3 bases and J by 5 bases, 8 bases remained unmatched.

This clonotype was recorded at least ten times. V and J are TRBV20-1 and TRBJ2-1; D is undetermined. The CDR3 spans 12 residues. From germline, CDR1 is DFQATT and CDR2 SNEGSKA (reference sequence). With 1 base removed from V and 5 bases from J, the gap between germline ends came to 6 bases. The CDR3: CSARGTDNEQFF. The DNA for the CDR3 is TGCAGTGCTAGAGGTACCGACAATGAGCAGTTCTTC.

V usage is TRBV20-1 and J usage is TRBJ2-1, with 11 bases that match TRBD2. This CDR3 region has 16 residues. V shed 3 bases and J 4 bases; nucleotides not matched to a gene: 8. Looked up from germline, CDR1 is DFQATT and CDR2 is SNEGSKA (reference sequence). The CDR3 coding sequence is TGCAGTGCTAGTACGTCTAGCGGGGGGCTGTACAATGAGCAGTTCTTC. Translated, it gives CSASTSSGGLYNEQFF.

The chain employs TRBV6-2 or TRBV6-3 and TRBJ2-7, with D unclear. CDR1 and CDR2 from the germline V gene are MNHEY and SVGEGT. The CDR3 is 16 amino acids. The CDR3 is CASSNSIAVYSYEQYV. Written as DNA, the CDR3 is TGTGCCAGCAGTAACTCCATAGCAGTTTACTCCTACGAGCAGTACGTC.

The CDR3 DNA is TGTGCCAGCAGCATGATAGGGGGGACTGGCTACAATGAGCAGTTCTTC. It yields the protein CASSMIGGTGYNEQFF. This chain joins TRBV14 and TRBJ2-1; D assignment may be TRBD1 or TRBD2 (6 bases each). V was trimmed by 5 bases and J by 3 bases, leaving 17 bases between them. This CDR3 is built from 16 residues. Per germline, CDR1 SGHDN and CDR2 FVKESK.

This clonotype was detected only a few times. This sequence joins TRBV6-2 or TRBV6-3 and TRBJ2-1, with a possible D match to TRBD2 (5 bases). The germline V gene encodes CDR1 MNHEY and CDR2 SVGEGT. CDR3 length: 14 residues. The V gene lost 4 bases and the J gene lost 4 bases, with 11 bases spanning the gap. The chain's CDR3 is CASSSRTRYNEQFF. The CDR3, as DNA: TGTGCCAGCAGTTCCCGGACTCGGTACAATGAGCAGTTCTTC.

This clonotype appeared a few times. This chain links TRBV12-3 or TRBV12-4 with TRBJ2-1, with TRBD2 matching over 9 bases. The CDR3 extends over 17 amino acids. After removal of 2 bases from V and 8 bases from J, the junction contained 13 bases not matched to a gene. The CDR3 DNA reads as TGTGCCAGCAGTTTAATCCGCGGGAGGGCCGTTACGGATGAGCAGTTCTTC. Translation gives CASSLIRGRAVTDEQFF.

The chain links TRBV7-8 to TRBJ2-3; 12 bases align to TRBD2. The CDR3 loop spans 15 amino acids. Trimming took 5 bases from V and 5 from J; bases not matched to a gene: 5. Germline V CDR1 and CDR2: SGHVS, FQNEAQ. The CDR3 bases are TGTGCCAGCAGCCCTATGACTAGCGGGGGAGATACGCAGTATTTT. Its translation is CASSPMTSGGDTQYF.

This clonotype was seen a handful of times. CDR3 amino acids: CSASPTSGYSYEQYF. Here the CDR3 DNA reads TGCAGTGCTAGCCCCACTAGCGGGTATTCCTACGAGCAGTACTTC. V is TRBV20-1 and J is TRBJ2-7, with 9 bases identical to TRBD2. Germline trimming cut 3 bases from V and 1 base from J; bases unmatched to any gene: 7. There are 15 residues in the CDR3. Germline V lookup: CDR1 DFQATT, CDR2 SNEGSKA (reference sequence).

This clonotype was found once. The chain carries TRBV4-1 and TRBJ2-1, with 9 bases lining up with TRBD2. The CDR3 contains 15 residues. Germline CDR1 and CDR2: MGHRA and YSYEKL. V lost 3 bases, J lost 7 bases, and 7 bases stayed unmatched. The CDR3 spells CASSHSGTSRNEQFF. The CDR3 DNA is TGCGCCAGCAGCCATTCCGGGACTAGCAGGAATGAGCAGTTCTTC.

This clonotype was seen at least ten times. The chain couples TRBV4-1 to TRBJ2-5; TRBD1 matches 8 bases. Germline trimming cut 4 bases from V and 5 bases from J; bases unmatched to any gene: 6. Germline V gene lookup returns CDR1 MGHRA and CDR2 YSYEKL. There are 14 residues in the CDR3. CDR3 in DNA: TGCGCCAGCAGCCTGACAGGGGTAGGGGAGACCCAGTACTTC. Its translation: CASSLTGVGETQYF.

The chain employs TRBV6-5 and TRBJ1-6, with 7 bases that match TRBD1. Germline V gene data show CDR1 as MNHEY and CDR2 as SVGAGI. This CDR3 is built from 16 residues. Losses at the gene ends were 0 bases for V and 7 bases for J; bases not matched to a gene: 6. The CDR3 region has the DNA TGTGCCAGCAGTTACTCGACAGGGAGTCAGAATTCACCCCTCCACTTT. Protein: CASSYSTGSQNSPLHF.

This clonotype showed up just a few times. In nucleotides, the CDR3 is TGCGCCAGCAGCCAAGTTATCCTGGCCTTGCGGACTGAAGCTTTCTTT. Its protein is CASSQVILALRTEAFF. The V call is TRBV4-1, the J call TRBJ1-1; D call uncertain. Between the trimmed V and J ends, which lost 1 base and 5 bases, there was a span of 17 bases. The CDR3 loop spans 16 amino acids. The germline CDR1 and CDR2 sequences are MGHRA and YSYEKL.

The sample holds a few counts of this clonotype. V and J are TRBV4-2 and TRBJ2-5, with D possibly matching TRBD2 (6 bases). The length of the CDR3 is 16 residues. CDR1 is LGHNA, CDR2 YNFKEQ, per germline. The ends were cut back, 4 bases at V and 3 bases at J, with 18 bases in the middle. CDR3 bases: TGTGCCAGCAGCCCTCTAGCGAGTGAGGGGAAAGAGACCCAGTACTTC. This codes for CASSPLASEGKETQYF.

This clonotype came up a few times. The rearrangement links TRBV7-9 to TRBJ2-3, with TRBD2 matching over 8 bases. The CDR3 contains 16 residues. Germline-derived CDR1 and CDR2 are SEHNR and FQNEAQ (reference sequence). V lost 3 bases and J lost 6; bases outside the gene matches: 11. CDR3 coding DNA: TGTGCCAGCAGCTTTGGATTTAGCGGGGACCAGGATACGCAGTATTTT. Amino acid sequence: CASSFGFSGDQDTQYF.

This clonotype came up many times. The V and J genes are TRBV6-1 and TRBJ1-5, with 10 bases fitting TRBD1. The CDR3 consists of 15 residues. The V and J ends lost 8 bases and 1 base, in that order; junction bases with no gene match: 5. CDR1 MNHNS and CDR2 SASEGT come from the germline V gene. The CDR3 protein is CASRRQGASNQPQHF. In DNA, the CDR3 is TGTGCCAGCCGTAGACAGGGGGCCAGCAATCAGCCCCAGCATTTT.